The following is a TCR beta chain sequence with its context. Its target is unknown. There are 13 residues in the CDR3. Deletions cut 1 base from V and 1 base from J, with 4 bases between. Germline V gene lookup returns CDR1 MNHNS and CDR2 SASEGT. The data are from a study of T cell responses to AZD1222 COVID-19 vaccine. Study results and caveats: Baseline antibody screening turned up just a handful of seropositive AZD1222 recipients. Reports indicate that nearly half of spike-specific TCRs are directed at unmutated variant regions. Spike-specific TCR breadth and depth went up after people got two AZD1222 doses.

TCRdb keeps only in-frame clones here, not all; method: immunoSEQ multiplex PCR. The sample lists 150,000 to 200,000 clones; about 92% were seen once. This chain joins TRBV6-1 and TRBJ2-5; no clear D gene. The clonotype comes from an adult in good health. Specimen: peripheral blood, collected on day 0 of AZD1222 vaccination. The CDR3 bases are TGTGCCAGCAGTGAAGGCAGCCAAGAGACCCAGTACTTC. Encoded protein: CASSEGSQETQYF.